These T cell receptor beta chains were read from a single sample in a study of response to subunit inactivated influenza vaccine. MiXCR, run by TCRdb on the RT-PCR reads, gives a single entry per CDR3 protein. The sample consists of 550,000 to 650,000 distinct CDR3 sequences, about 10% of them appearing once. The sequencing used PBMCs from blood, collected on the day of vaccination. These receptors were obtained from a man between 45 and 60 years old who received an inactivated influenza vaccine. Each CDR3 is given with its conserved first and last residue. The D gene is left open where the match is weak. Part of the rows lack a size; the others show once, few, many or a class for expanded clones.

.	TRBV20-1	TRBJ2-5	.	CSASGQPIYQETQYF	TGCAGTGCTAGTGGGCAGCCGATATACCAAGAGACCCAGTACTTC
TRBD1	TRBV18	TRBJ2-7	few	CASSPRDRYTYEQYF	TGTGCCAGCTCACCTCGGGACAGATACACCTACGAGCAGTACTTC
.	TRBV3-1	TRBJ2-2	.	CASSERSTGTNTGELFF	TGTGCCAGCAGCGAAAGATCTACAGGGACCAACACCGGGGAGCTGTTTTTT
.	TRBV6-2/TRBV6-3	TRBJ2-7	.	CASSYVREQYF	TGTGCCAGCAGTTACGTCCGCGAGCAGTACTTC
.	TRBV6-2/TRBV6-3	TRBJ1-2	.	CASSYDINYGYTF	TGTGCCAGCAGTTACGATATCAACTATGGCTACACCTTC
.	TRBV7-8	TRBJ2-3	.	CASSPTNLGDTQYF	TGTGCCAGCAGCCCGACTAATTTAGGAGATACGCAGTATTTT
.	TRBV7-2	TRBJ2-7	.	CASRMGWQNSYEQYF	TGTGCCAGCAGGATGGGTTGGCAGAACTCCTACGAGCAGTACTTC
.	TRBV6-5	TRBJ2-5	few	CASSSSGFQYF	TGTGCCAGCAGTTCCTCAGGGTTCCAGTACTTC
.	TRBV20-1	TRBJ1-5	.	CSASPGTHSNQPQHF	TGCAGTGCTAGTCCTGGGACCCATAGCAATCAGCCCCAGCATTTT
.	TRBV18	TRBJ1-2	.	CASSPSGFDYGYTF	TGTGCCAGCTCACCATCAGGGTTCGACTATGGCTACACCTTC
.	TRBV10-3	TRBJ2-6	few	CAIGQGGSGANVLTF	TGTGCCATCGGGCAGGGAGGCTCTGGGGCCAACGTCCTGACTTTC
.	TRBV5-6	TRBJ1-1	few	CASSETGFEAFF	TGTGCCAGCAGCGAAACAGGGTTTGAAGCTTTCTTT
.	TRBV7-9	TRBJ2-1	.	CASSLNGGARQFF	TGTGCCAGCAGCCTTAACGGGGGCGCGAGGCAGTTCTTC
TRBD2	TRBV4-2	TRBJ2-7	.	CASSQTPGLRDEQYF	TGTGCCAGCAGCCAGACACCGGGACTACGGGACGAGCAGTACTTC
.	TRBV5-1	TRBJ2-1	many	CASSLGGYGYNEQFF	TGCGCCAGCAGCTTGGGGGGATATGGCTACAATGAGCAGTTCTTC
.	TRBV7-2	TRBJ1-6	many	CASSLAGLTLHF	TGTGCCAGCAGCTTAGCGGGGTTAACCCTCCACTTT
TRBD2	TRBV12-3/TRBV12-4	TRBJ2-3	few	CASSFRGLGTDTQYF	TGTGCCAGCAGTTTTAGGGGACTAGGCACAGATACGCAGTATTTT
.	TRBV5-5	TRBJ1-5	.	CASSWTHSNQPQHF	TGTGCCAGCAGCTGGACGCATAGCAATCAGCCCCAGCATTTT
TRBD1	TRBV4-1	TRBJ2-6	.	CASSQDGGQGAGANVLTF	TGCGCCAGCAGCCAAGATGGCGGACAGGGAGCTGGGGCCAACGTCCTGACTTTC
.	TRBV27	TRBJ2-7	.	CASSLSHGYDQYF	TGTGCCAGCAGTTTATCGCACGGCTACGACCAGTACTTC
.	TRBV3-1	TRBJ2-7	few	CASSQQDRFPTYEQYF	TGTGCCAGCAGCCAACAAGACAGGTTCCCAACCTACGAGCAGTACTTC
TRBD2	TRBV11-2	TRBJ2-7	few	CASSSRGLAGGSSYEQYF	TGTGCCAGCAGCTCGCGGGGACTAGCGGGAGGTAGCTCCTACGAGCAGTACTTC
.	TRBV20-1	TRBJ2-1	.	CSAREKLGGYNEQFF	TGCAGTGCTAGGGAGAAACTAGGGGGTTACAATGAGCAGTTCTTC
.	TRBV7-2	TRBJ2-1	.	CASSLDPGSYNEQFF	TGTGCCAGCAGCTTAGACCCTGGATCCTACAATGAGCAGTTCTTC
.	TRBV7-2	TRBJ2-1	many	CASSLRAHSDEQFF	TGTGCCAGCAGCCTACGGGCGCACAGCGATGAGCAGTTCTTC
.	TRBV29-1	TRBJ2-6	many	CSVATGQALSGANVLTF	TGCAGCGTTGCAACGGGACAAGCCCTCTCTGGGGCCAACGTCCTGACTTTC
.	TRBV10-3	TRBJ1-5	.	CAISESVNQPQHF	TGTGCCATCAGTGAGTCAGTGAATCAGCCCCAGCATTTT
.	TRBV5-4	TRBJ2-6	.	CASSLGAGQSISGANVLTF	TGTGCCAGCAGCTTGGGGGCGGGACAGTCCATCTCTGGGGCCAACGTCCTGACTTTC
.	TRBV24-1	TRBJ1-2	.	CATSDRGGYTF	TGTGCCACCAGTGACAGGGGCGGCTACACCTTC
TRBD1	TRBV29-1	TRBJ2-4	many	CSVADRVVSDIQYF	TGCAGCGTGGCGGACAGGGTAGTGTCTGACATTCAGTACTTC
.	TRBV5-1	TRBJ2-1	.	CASSLSSQGRYNEQFF	TGCGCCAGCAGCTTGAGCTCCCAGGGCCGGTACAATGAGCAGTTCTTC
.	TRBV12-3/TRBV12-4	TRBJ2-1	many	CASSSPGTYNEQFF	TGTGCCAGCTCTTCCCCTGGGACATACAATGAGCAGTTCTTC
TRBD1	TRBV10-3	TRBJ2-3	few	CAISAGQLSTDTQYF	TGTGCCATCAGTGCGGGACAGCTTAGCACAGATACGCAGTATTTT
.	TRBV4-2	TRBJ1-5	.	CASSQEWYGVGQPQHF	TGTGCCAGCAGCCAAGAATGGTACGGGGTAGGGCAGCCCCAGCATTTT
.	TRBV10-3	TRBJ2-1	few	CAISLLGEQFF	TGTGCCATCAGCCTCCTAGGGGAGCAGTTCTTC
TRBD2	TRBV6-1	TRBJ2-7	many	CASRTTSGGTYEQYF	TGTGCCAGCAGAACAACTAGCGGGGGTACCTACGAGCAGTACTTC
.	TRBV15	TRBJ1-3	few	CATSRSGNTIYF	TGTGCCACCAGCAGATCTGGAAACACCATATATTTT
.	TRBV28	TRBJ1-1	few	CASRWAPNTEAFF	TGTGCCAGCAGATGGGCCCCGAACACTGAAGCTTTCTTT
TRBD1	TRBV20-1	TRBJ1-2	few	CSAGGTGGESYTF	TGCAGTGCTGGAGGGACAGGGGGCGAGAGCTACACCTTC
.	TRBV29-1	TRBJ2-5	.	CSVRPGKETQYF	TGCAGCGTTCGTCCAGGGAAGGAGACCCAGTACTTC
.	TRBV28	TRBJ2-3	.	CASGPGSRHTDTQYF	TGTGCCAGCGGTCCGGGTTCGAGACACACAGATACGCAGTATTTT
TRBD2	TRBV9	TRBJ2-1	few	CASRLLTSGEGNEQFF	TGTGCCAGCAGATTACTAACTAGCGGGGAGGGGAATGAGCAGTTCTTC
.	TRBV12-3/TRBV12-4	TRBJ2-3	many	CASSFSSYTQYF	TGTGCCAGCAGTTTCAGCAGTTATACGCAGTATTTT
TRBD1	TRBV15	TRBJ2-1	.	CATSSRDRAYNEQFF	TGTGCCACCAGCTCTAGGGACAGGGCTTACAATGAGCAGTTCTTC
.	TRBV11-2	TRBJ2-1	.	CASSLVGMREQFF	TGTGCCAGCAGCTTAGTCGGGATGCGGGAGCAGTTCTTC
.	TRBV6-1	TRBJ1-5	.	CASSLEANQPQHF	TGTGCCAGCAGTCTGGAGGCCAATCAGCCCCAGCATTTT
.	TRBV19	TRBJ1-5	few	CASIPEGSRNQPQHF	TGTGCCAGTATTCCGGAGGGGTCCCGTAATCAGCCCCAGCATTTT
.	TRBV5-1	TRBJ2-5	few	CASSSELLGETQYF	TGCGCCAGCAGCTCGGAGTTGCTGGGGGAGACCCAGTACTTC
.	TRBV6-1	TRBJ1-2	many	CASSLRAALRGYTF	TGTGCCAGCAGCCTCAGGGCCGCCTTAAGGGGCTACACCTTC
TRBD2	TRBV9	TRBJ2-3	.	CASSIAGVDADTQYF	TGTGCCAGCTCCATAGCGGGAGTGGACGCAGATACGCAGTATTTT
TRBD2	TRBV12-3/TRBV12-4	TRBJ2-1	few	CATSSGRANEQFF	TGTGCCACCTCTAGCGGGAGGGCAAATGAGCAGTTCTTC
.	TRBV14	TRBJ1-2	.	CASSPMGAYGYTF	TGTGCCAGCAGCCCTATGGGGGCTTATGGCTACACCTTC
TRBD1	TRBV27	TRBJ2-7	.	CASSFSGQEIFYEQYF	TGTGCCAGCAGTTTTTCGGGACAGGAGATATTTTACGAGCAGTACTTC
.	TRBV5-1	TRBJ2-5	many	CASSLGQNLIQETQYF	TGCGCCAGCAGCTTGGGTCAGAACCTGATACAAGAGACCCAGTACTTC
.	TRBV20-1	TRBJ2-7	.	CSASSASAYEQYF	TGCAGTGCTAGTTCGGCATCGGCCTACGAGCAGTACTTC
.	TRBV5-1	TRBJ2-1	many	CASSLESEYNEQFF	TGCGCCAGCAGCTTGGAATCAGAATACAATGAGCAGTTCTTC
TRBD1	TRBV6-2/TRBV6-3	TRBJ1-5	few	CASSLQGAQPQHF	TGTGCCAGCAGTTTACAGGGGGCTCAGCCCCAGCATTTT
.	TRBV5-1	TRBJ1-3	many	CASSLAGARNTIYF	TGCGCCAGCAGCTTGGCGGGGGCAAGAAACACCATATATTTT